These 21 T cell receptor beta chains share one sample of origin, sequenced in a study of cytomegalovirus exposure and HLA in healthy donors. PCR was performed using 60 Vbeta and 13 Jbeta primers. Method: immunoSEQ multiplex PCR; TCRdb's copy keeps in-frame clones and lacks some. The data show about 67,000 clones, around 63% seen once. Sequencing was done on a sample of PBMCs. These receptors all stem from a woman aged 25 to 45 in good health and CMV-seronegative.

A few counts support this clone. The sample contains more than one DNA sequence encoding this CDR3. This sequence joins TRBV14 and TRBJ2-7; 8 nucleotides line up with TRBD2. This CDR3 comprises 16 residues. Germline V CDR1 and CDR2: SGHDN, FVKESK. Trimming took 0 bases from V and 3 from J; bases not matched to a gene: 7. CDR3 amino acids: CASSQDKTSVLYEQYF. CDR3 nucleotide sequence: TGTGCCAGCAGCCAAGATAAGACTAGCGTTCTCTACGAGCAGTACTTC.

The CDR3 spells CASSQQVGGQETQYF. The CDR3 DNA reads as TGCGCCAGCAGCCAGCAGGTGGGGGGGCAAGAGACCCAGTACTTC. V and J are TRBV4-1 and TRBJ2-5; TRBD2 agrees at 7 bases. CDR1 and CDR2 (germline): MGHRA, YSYEKL. J was trimmed by 2 bases and V by 3 bases; bases with no gene match: 6. The length of the CDR3 is 15 residues.

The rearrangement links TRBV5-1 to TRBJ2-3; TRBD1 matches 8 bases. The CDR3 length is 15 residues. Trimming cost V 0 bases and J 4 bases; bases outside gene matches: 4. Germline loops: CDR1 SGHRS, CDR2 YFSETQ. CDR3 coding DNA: TGCGCCAGCAGCTTGGAGGACAGGGTGGCAGATACGCAGTATTTT. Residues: CASSLEDRVADTQYF. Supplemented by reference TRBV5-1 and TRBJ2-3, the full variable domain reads KAGVTQTPRYLIKTRGQQVTLSCSPISGHRSVSWYQQTPGQGLQFLFEYFSETQRNKGNFPGRFSGRQFSNSRSEMNVSTLELGDSALYLCASSLEDRVADTQYFGPGTRLTVL.

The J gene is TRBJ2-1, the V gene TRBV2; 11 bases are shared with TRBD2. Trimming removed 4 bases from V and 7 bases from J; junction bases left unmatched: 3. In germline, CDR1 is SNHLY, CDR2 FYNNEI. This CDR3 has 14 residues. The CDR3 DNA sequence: TGTGCCAGCAGTGTCCCTAGCGGGGGGAATGAGCAGTTCTTC. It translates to CASSVPSGGNEQFF.

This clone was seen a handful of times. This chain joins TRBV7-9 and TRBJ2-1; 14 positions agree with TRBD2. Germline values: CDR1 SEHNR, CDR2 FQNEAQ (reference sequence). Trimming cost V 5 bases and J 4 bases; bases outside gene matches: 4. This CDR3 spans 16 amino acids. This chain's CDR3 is CASSGRTSGGYNEQFF. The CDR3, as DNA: TGTGCCAGCAGCGGACGGACTAGCGGGGGGTACAATGAGCAGTTCTTC.

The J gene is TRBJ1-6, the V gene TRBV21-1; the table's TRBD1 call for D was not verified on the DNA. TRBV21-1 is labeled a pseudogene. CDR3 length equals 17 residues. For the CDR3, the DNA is TGTGCCAGCAACAAAGTAAGTAAGGGGCCGCTTAATTCACCCCTCCACTTT. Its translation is CASNKVSKGPLNSPLHF.

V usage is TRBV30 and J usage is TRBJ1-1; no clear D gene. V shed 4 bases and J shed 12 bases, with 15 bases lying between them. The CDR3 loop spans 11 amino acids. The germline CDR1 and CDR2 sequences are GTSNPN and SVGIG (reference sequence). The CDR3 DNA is TGTGCCTGGACGGGAAAGGGAGGACCTTTCTTT. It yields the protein CAWTGKGGPFF.

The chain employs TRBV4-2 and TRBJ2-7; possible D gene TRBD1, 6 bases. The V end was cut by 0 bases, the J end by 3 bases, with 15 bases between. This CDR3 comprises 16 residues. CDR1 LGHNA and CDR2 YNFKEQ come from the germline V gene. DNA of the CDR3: TGTGCCAGCAGCCAAGATCCCCTAGACAGGATCTACGAGCAGTACTTC. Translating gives CASSQDPLDRIYEQYF.

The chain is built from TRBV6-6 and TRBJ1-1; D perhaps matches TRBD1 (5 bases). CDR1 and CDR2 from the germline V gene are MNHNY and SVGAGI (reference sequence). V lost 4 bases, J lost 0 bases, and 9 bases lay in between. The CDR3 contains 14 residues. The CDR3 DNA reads TGTGCCAGCAGTTTGACAGTTATGAACACTGAAGCTTTCTTT. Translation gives CASSLTVMNTEAFF.

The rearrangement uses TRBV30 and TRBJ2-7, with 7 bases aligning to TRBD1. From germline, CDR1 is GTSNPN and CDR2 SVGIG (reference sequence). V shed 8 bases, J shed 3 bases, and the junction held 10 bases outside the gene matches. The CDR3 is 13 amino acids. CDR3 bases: TGTGCCGGGGGAAGGGGGCGCGTCTACGAGCAGTACTTC. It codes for CAGGRGRVYEQYF.

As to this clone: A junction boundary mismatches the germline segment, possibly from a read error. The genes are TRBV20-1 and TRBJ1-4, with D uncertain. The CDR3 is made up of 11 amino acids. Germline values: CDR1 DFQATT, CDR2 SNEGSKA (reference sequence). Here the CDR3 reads CSARGEGKTVF. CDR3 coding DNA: TGCAGTGCTAGAGGCGAGGGTAAAACTGTTTTT.

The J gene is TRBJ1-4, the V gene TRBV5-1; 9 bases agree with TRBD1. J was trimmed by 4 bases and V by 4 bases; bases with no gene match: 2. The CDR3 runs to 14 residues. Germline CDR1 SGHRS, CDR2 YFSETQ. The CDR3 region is CASSRQGDNEKLFF. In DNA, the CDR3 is TGCGCCAGCAGCAGACAGGGGGATAATGAAAAACTGTTTTTT. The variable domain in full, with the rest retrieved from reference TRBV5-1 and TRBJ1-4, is KAGVTQTPRYLIKTRGQQVTLSCSPISGHRSVSWYQQTPGQGLQFLFEYFSETQRNKGNFPGRFSGRQFSNSRSEMNVSTLELGDSALYLCASSRQGDNEKLFFGSGTQLSVL.

The CDR3, as DNA: TGTGCCAGCAGCCGACTAAAGGGGACAGGGGACCACGAGCAGTACTTC. Residues: CASSRLKGTGDHEQYF. V and J are TRBV5-4 and TRBJ2-7; 10 nucleotides agree with TRBD1. Per the germline V gene, CDR1 is SGHNT and CDR2 is YYREEE (reference sequence). There are 16 residues in the CDR3. The ends lost 4 bases at V and 5 bases at J; junction bases unmatched: 12.

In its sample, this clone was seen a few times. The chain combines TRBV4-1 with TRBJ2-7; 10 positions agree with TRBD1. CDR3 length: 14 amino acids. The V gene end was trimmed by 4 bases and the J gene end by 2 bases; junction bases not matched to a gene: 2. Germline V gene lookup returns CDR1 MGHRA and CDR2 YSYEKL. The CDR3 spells CASSRGTGAYEQYF. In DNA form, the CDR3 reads TGCGCCAGCAGCCGCGGGACAGGGGCCTACGAGCAGTACTTC.

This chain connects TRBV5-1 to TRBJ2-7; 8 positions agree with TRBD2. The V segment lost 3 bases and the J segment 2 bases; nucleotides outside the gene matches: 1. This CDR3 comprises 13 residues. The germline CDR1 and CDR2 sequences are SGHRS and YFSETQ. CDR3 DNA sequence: TGCGCCAGCAGCTGGGGACTAGCCTACGAGCAGTACTTC. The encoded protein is CASSWGLAYEQYF.

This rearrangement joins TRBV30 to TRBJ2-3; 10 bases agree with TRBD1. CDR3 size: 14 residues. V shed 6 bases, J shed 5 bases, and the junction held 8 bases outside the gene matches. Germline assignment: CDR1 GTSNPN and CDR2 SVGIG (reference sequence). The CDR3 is CACSPTGGVDTQYF. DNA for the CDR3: TGTGCCTGTTCCCCGACAGGGGGCGTAGATACGCAGTATTTT. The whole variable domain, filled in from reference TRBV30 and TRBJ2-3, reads SQTIHQWPATLVQPVGSPLSLECTVEGTSNPNLYWYRQAAGRGLQLLFYSVGIGQISSEVPQNLSASRPQDRQFILSSKKLLLSDSGFYLCACSPTGGVDTQYFGPGTRLTVL.

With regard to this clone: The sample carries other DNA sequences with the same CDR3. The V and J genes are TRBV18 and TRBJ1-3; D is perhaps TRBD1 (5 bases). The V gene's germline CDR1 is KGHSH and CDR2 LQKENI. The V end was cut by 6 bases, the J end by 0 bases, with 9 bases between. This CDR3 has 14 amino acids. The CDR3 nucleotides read TGTGCCAGCTCTCCCGACAGCTCTGGAAACACCATATATTTT. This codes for CASSPDSSGNTIYF.

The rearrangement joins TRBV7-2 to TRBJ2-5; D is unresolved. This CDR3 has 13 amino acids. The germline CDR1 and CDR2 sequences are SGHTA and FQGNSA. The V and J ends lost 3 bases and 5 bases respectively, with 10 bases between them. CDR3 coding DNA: TGTGCCAGCAGCTTCAGTCCCCTGGAGACCCAGTACTTC. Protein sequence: CASSFSPLETQYF. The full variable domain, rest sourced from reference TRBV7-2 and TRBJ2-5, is GAGVSQSPSNKVTEKGKDVELRCDPISGHTALYWYRQSLGQGLEFLIYFQGNSAPDKSGLPSDRFSAERTGGSVSTLTIQRTQQEDSAVYLCASSFSPLETQYFGPGTRLLVL.

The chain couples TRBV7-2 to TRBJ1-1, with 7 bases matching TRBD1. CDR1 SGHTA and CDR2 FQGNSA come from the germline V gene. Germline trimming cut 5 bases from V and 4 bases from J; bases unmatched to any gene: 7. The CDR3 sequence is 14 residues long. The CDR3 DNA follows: TGTGCCAGCAGCAAGGCTGACAGGGCCACTGAAGCTTTCTTT. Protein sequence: CASSKADRATEAFF.

The CDR3, as DNA: TGTGCCAGCAGTACCCTACAGGGGGGTGGCTATGGCTACACCTTC. It codes for CASSTLQGGGYGYTF. The J gene is TRBJ1-2, the V gene TRBV6-1; 8 bases are shared with TRBD1. The CDR3 runs 15 residues. Trimming removed 5 bases from V and 4 bases from J; junction bases left unmatched: 9. From germline, CDR1 is MNHNS and CDR2 SASEGT.

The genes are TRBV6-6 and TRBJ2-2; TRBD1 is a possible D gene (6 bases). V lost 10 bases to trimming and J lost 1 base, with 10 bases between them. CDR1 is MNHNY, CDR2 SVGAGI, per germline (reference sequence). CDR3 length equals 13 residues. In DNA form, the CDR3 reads TGTGCCACCTTGGGACAGAACACCGGGGAGCTGTTTTTT. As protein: CATLGQNTGELFF.